This TCR beta chain appears in the sequencing data of a study of shared clonotypes between healthy human individuals. Findings and caveats of the study: In contrast to clonotypes shared by all four donors, non-shared clonotypes had lower generation probabilities.

The method was immunoSEQ multiplex PCR; TCRdb's version includes in-frame clones alone and lacks a portion of them. The sample contains approximately 1,000,000 clones, 75% to 85% of which appear only once. V lost 2 bases and J lost 0, with 4 bases in between. Per germline, CDR1 MDHEN and CDR2 SYDVKM. The CDR3 consists of 13 residues. Only a few counts were recorded for this clone. Its antigen is as yet unknown. Different DNA sequences within this sample yield the same CDR3. The clonotype originates from a young man in good health. Some clones in this sample may be carry-over from other donors' samples. The sample consisted of memory CD4+ T cells from PBMCs. The subset: CD45RA-negative fraction. The chain is built from TRBV28 and TRBJ1-1; D gene unclear. The CDR3 sequence: CASSLELNTEAFF. Written as DNA, the CDR3 is TGTGCCAGCAGTTTAGAGTTGAACACTGAAGCTTTCTTT.